This is a list of T cell receptor beta chains from one sample in a study of T-cell memory formation after mild COVID-19. Each CDR3 protein is one row after TCRdb ran MiXCR on the 5' RACE reads. There are hundreds of thousands of distinct CDR3 sequences in the sample; roughly 17% occur only once, and around 7.8% lies in the top ten. The sample was PBMCs or a T cell subset sorted from them (not recorded which). The source of these receptors is an adult woman who had mild COVID-19 (a few samples of this study predate the infection). Cell type and time point are not known. CDR3s include the opening cysteine and the closing phenylalanine or tryptophan. The D gene is left open where the match is weak. A clone size is listed for some rows: how often the clone was seen (once, few, many), or a class if it is expanded.

DNA: TGTGCCAGCAGCCCCCTGGGACTAGCGGGGGGGGGTGAGCAGTTCTTC
CDR3: CASSPLGLAGGGEQFF
D: TRBD2
size: NA
J: TRBJ2-1
length: 16
V: TRBV12-3/TRBV12-4

DNA: TGCGCCAGCAGCTTGGGGACTAGCGGGAGGGCCGGGTCAGATACGCAGTATTTT
CDR3: CASSLGTSGRAGSDTQYF
D: TRBD2
size: NA
J: TRBJ2-3
length: 18
V: TRBV5-1

DNA: TGCGCCAGCAGCTTGGCCGGCACGGGAGAGACCCAGTACTTC
CDR3: CASSLAGTGETQYF
D: NA
size: few
J: TRBJ2-5
length: 14
V: TRBV5-1

DNA: TGTGCCAGCAGGACGATGACTAGCGGGGGAGGCGAGCAGTACTTC
CDR3: CASRTMTSGGGEQYF
D: TRBD2
size: few
J: TRBJ2-7
length: 15
V: TRBV2

DNA: TGTGCCAGCAGTCCCCGGGCTAGCGGGAGCGATGAGCAGTTCTTC
CDR3: CASSPRASGSDEQFF
D: TRBD2
size: NA
J: TRBJ2-1
length: 15
V: TRBV12-3/TRBV12-4

DNA: TGTGCCAGCAGCTACGCCGGGACAGGGGGTATGGGGCAGTACTTC
CDR3: CASSYAGTGGMGQYF
D: TRBD1
size: NA
J: TRBJ2-7
length: 15
V: TRBV7-9

DNA: TGTGCCAGCAGTCCCATCGATAGGGTCGATGAGCAGTTCTTC
CDR3: CASSPIDRVDEQFF
D: NA
size: NA
J: TRBJ2-1
length: 14
V: TRBV27

DNA: TGTGCCAGCAGCTTGGTGGGACAGATGACAGATACGCAGTATTTT
CDR3: CASSLVGQMTDTQYF
D: TRBD1
size: NA
J: TRBJ2-3
length: 15
V: TRBV5-8

DNA: TGTGCCAGCAGAGACTGGCCTACCACTTATGGCTACACCTTC
CDR3: CASRDWPTTYGYTF
D: NA
size: few
J: TRBJ1-2
length: 14
V: TRBV7-9

DNA: TGCAGTGCTAGAGAGTTGGGGCCTAGACCCTACGAGCAGTACTTC
CDR3: CSARELGPRPYEQYF
D: NA
size: NA
J: TRBJ2-7
length: 15
V: TRBV20-1

DNA: TGCAGTGCCCTCCAAACGTTACGAGATACGCAGTATTTT
CDR3: CSALQTLRDTQYF
D: NA
size: few
J: TRBJ2-3
length: 13
V: TRBV20-1

DNA: TGCAGCGCCACGGGACAGCTCCTCTACACTGAAGCTTTCTTT
CDR3: CSATGQLLYTEAFF
D: TRBD1
size: NA
J: TRBJ1-1
length: 14
V: TRBV29-1

DNA: TGTGCCAGCAGTTACGGGGGAACAGCAAGCCAGCCCCAGCATTTT
CDR3: CASSYGGTASQPQHF
D: NA
size: NA
J: TRBJ1-5
length: 15
V: TRBV6-6

DNA: TGTGCCAGCAGCTTGGACAACTCCGGGACACCCTCCTACGAGCAGTACTTC
CDR3: CASSLDNSGTPSYEQYF
D: NA
size: few
J: TRBJ2-7
length: 17
V: TRBV5-5

DNA: TGCGCCAGCAGCTTGGCGGCACCGCCTAGCACAGATACGCAGTATTTT
CDR3: CASSLAAPPSTDTQYF
D: NA
size: NA
J: TRBJ2-3
length: 16
V: TRBV5-1

DNA: TGTGCCAGCAGCCCAAGCTGGGCCGACGAGCAGTACTTC
CDR3: CASSPSWADEQYF
D: NA
size: NA
J: TRBJ2-7
length: 13
V: TRBV13

DNA: TGCGCCAGCAGCTTGGGGACTAGCGGGAGGGGTTCTGGGGCCAACGTCCTGACTTTC
CDR3: CASSLGTSGRGSGANVLTF
D: TRBD2
size: NA
J: TRBJ2-6
length: 19
V: TRBV5-1

DNA: TGTGCCACCAGCAGAGCTTACAGTAGGTATAGCAATCAGCCCCAGCATTTT
CDR3: CATSRAYSRYSNQPQHF
D: NA
size: few
J: TRBJ1-5
length: 17
V: TRBV15

DNA: TGTGCCAGCAGTGACCGGGACCAACGTTACAATGAGCAGTTCTTC
CDR3: CASSDRDQRYNEQFF
D: NA
size: few
J: TRBJ2-1
length: 15
V: TRBV12-3/TRBV12-4

DNA: TGTGCCAGCAGCATAACTAGCGGGAGGGGCTCCTACGAGCAGTACTTC
CDR3: CASSITSGRGSYEQYF
D: TRBD2
size: NA
J: TRBJ2-7
length: 16
V: TRBV7-2

DNA: TGTGCCAGCGAGACAGGGTTGGGACGAGAGACCCAGTACTTC
CDR3: CASETGLGRETQYF
D: TRBD1
size: few
J: TRBJ2-5
length: 14
V: TRBV7-9

DNA: TGTGCCAGCAGCTTAGGCGTCCAGAAGGCTTTCTTT
CDR3: CASSLGVQKAFF
D: NA
size: few
J: TRBJ1-1
length: 12
V: TRBV7-9

DNA: TGTGCCAGCAGCCCGCCTGGGGGCAAAAACATTCAGTACTTC
CDR3: CASSPPGGKNIQYF
D: NA
size: few
J: TRBJ2-4
length: 14
V: TRBV7-9

DNA: TGCGCCAGCAGCATCCCGACAGCAGCGAACACCGGGGAGCTGTTTTTT
CDR3: CASSIPTAANTGELFF
D: NA
size: NA
J: TRBJ2-2
length: 16
V: TRBV5-1

DNA: TGTGCCAGTAGTATAGCGGGCCAGGGCGACACTGAAGCTTTCTTT
CDR3: CASSIAGQGDTEAFF
D: NA
size: NA
J: TRBJ1-1
length: 15
V: TRBV19

DNA: TGTGCCAGCGAACAGGGAGGCTATGGCTACACCTTC
CDR3: CASEQGGYGYTF
D: NA
size: few
J: TRBJ1-2
length: 12
V: TRBV7-9

DNA: TGTGCCACCCTAGCGGGTCTCTACGAGACAGATACGCAGTATTTT
CDR3: CATLAGLYETDTQYF
D: TRBD2
size: many
J: TRBJ2-3
length: 15
V: TRBV12-3/TRBV12-4

DNA: TGTGCCAGCAGCTCAACTAGCGGGAGGGCCTTTACCGCGAACACCGGGGAGCTGTTTTTT
CDR3: CASSSTSGRAFTANTGELFF
D: TRBD2
size: few
J: TRBJ2-2
length: 20
V: TRBV7-3

DNA: TGTGCCAGCAGCGGGATACAGGGGAGCAATCAGCCCCAGCATTTT
CDR3: CASSGIQGSNQPQHF
D: TRBD1
size: few
J: TRBJ1-5
length: 15
V: TRBV2

DNA: TGTGCCAGCAGCTTGTGGTTACTAGCGGGGGGCACAGATACGCAGTATTTT
CDR3: CASSLWLLAGGTDTQYF
D: TRBD2
size: NA
J: TRBJ2-3
length: 17
V: TRBV5-4

DNA: TGCGCCAGCAGCTTGCAATTCGCAGACACTGAAGCTTTCTTT
CDR3: CASSLQFADTEAFF
D: NA
size: NA
J: TRBJ1-1
length: 14
V: TRBV5-1

DNA: TGTGCCAGCAGCCCGAGCCTCAACACAGCTACGAACACTGAAGCTTTCTTT
CDR3: CASSPSLNTATNTEAFF
D: NA
size: few
J: TRBJ1-1
length: 17
V: TRBV7-2

DNA: TGTGCCAGCAGCTTAGGGTGGGAAAAACTGTTTTTT
CDR3: CASSLGWEKLFF
D: NA
size: NA
J: TRBJ1-4
length: 12
V: TRBV5-5

DNA: TGTGCCAGCAGTTCTAGCGGGGGTATACCAGGCGGAGTGTACTTC
CDR3: CASSSSGGIPGGVYF
D: TRBD2
size: few
J: TRBJ2-5
length: 15
V: TRBV12-3/TRBV12-4

DNA: TGCGCCAGCAGCCTAAGCCCGGCGCTGGGAGAGCAGTACTTC
CDR3: CASSLSPALGEQYF
D: NA
size: few
J: TRBJ2-7
length: 14
V: TRBV4-3

DNA: TGTGCCAGCAGCGTAGGCACGGTGGAGAATGAAAAACTGTTTTTT
CDR3: CASSVGTVENEKLFF
D: NA
size: many
J: TRBJ1-4
length: 15
V: TRBV9

DNA: TGCGCCAGCAGCGGATGGACCGTTGAGCAGTTCTTC
CDR3: CASSGWTVEQFF
D: NA
size: NA
J: TRBJ2-1
length: 12
V: TRBV5-1

DNA: TGTGCCAGCAGCTTCCTAGCGGGAGTATACAATGAGCAGTTCTTC
CDR3: CASSFLAGVYNEQFF
D: TRBD2
size: NA
J: TRBJ2-1
length: 15
V: TRBV7-2

DNA: TGTGCCAGCAGCTTTAGGGGGAACACTGAAGCTTTCTTT
CDR3: CASSFRGNTEAFF
D: NA
size: many
J: TRBJ1-1
length: 13
V: TRBV12-3/TRBV12-4

DNA: TGCGCCAGCAGCACTGGGGTGTTGGAAAGGTCACCCCTCCACTTT
CDR3: CASSTGVLERSPLHF
D: NA
size: NA
J: TRBJ1-6
length: 15
V: TRBV5-1

DNA: TGTGCCTACCTGAGGGGGCGCAGATTAGCGGGGTACAATGAGCAGTTCTTC
CDR3: CAYLRGRRLAGYNEQFF
D: NA
size: few
J: TRBJ2-1
length: 17
V: TRBV30

DNA: TGTGCCAGCAGCTTTGCCGGGACAGGGGTTTCGTGGGGCAATCAGCCCCAGCATTTT
CDR3: CASSFAGTGVSWGNQPQHF
D: TRBD1
size: NA
J: TRBJ1-5
length: 19
V: TRBV7-9

DNA: TGCAGCGTCGACAGGGACTCCTACAATGAGCAGTTCTTC
CDR3: CSVDRDSYNEQFF
D: TRBD1
size: few
J: TRBJ2-1
length: 13
V: TRBV29-1

DNA: TGTGCCAGCACTAGGGGGGACTTTGACGATCAGCCCCAGCATTTT
CDR3: CASTRGDFDDQPQHF
D: NA
size: few
J: TRBJ1-5
length: 15
V: TRBV12-3/TRBV12-4

DNA: TGTGCCAGCAGTCCGGGGGGCCTCACTGCGGACGGCTACACCTTC
CDR3: CASSPGGLTADGYTF
D: NA
size: NA
J: TRBJ1-2
length: 15
V: TRBV27

DNA: TGTGCCAGCAGTCGCGTGGGCGAGCAGTACTTC
CDR3: CASSRVGEQYF
D: NA
size: few
J: TRBJ2-7
length: 11
V: TRBV12-3/TRBV12-4

DNA: TGTGCCACCAGCAGACCCCCCCGGGGGCCCGACGTGAACACTGAAGCTTTCTTT
CDR3: CATSRPPRGPDVNTEAFF
D: NA
size: few
J: TRBJ1-1
length: 18
V: TRBV15

DNA: TGTGCCAGCAGTTACGGCCGGGGCTTACTCACAGATACGCAGTATTTT
CDR3: CASSYGRGLLTDTQYF
D: NA
size: few
J: TRBJ2-3
length: 16
V: TRBV6-6

DNA: TGTGCCACCCGGGACTCGTCTCCCCGCGAGCAGTTCTTC
CDR3: CATRDSSPREQFF
D: NA
size: few
J: TRBJ2-1
length: 13
V: TRBV24-1

DNA: TGCGCCAGCAGCAACCGGGACAGGGGGTACACCGGGGAGCTGTTTTTT
CDR3: CASSNRDRGYTGELFF
D: TRBD1
size: few
J: TRBJ2-2
length: 16
V: TRBV5-1

DNA: TGTGCCAGCAGCTCCGCAGGGACCGGGGAGCTGTTTTTT
CDR3: CASSSAGTGELFF
D: NA
size: NA
J: TRBJ2-2
length: 13
V: TRBV7-7

DNA: TGTGCCAGCAGCCCACAGGGGGCGCACGGCTATGGCTACACCTTC
CDR3: CASSPQGAHGYGYTF
D: TRBD1
size: NA
J: TRBJ1-2
length: 15
V: TRBV11-1

DNA: TGTGCCAGCAACCCCGGGACTAGCGGGAGATCGGTTAACACCGGGGAGCGGTTTTTT
CDR3: CASNPGTSGRSVNTGERFF
D: TRBD2
size: few
J: TRBJ2-2
length: 19
V: TRBV12-3/TRBV12-4

DNA: TGTGCCAGCAGGTCCCAGGGACGCCCCTTTGGGGCTTTCTTT
CDR3: CASRSQGRPFGAFF
D: NA
size: few
J: TRBJ1-1
length: 14
V: TRBV28

DNA: TGCAGCGTTGTGGCTAGCGGTTCAACAGATACGCAGTATTTT
CDR3: CSVVASGSTDTQYF
D: TRBD2
size: few
J: TRBJ2-3
length: 14
V: TRBV29-1

DNA: TGTGCCAGCAGGATGACAGGGGCGCCACCGCAGTATTTT
CDR3: CASRMTGAPPQYF
D: TRBD1
size: few
J: TRBJ2-3
length: 13
V: TRBV2

DNA: TGTGCCAGCAGCCAACGGGACACCTCTAACTATGGCTACACCTTC
CDR3: CASSQRDTSNYGYTF
D: NA
size: few
J: TRBJ1-2
length: 15
V: TRBV3-1

DNA: TGTGCCAGCAGAGACGACGAGGGACGCCGTAACTATGGCTACACCTTC
CDR3: CASRDDEGRRNYGYTF
D: NA
size: NA
J: TRBJ1-2
length: 16
V: TRBV9

DNA: TGTGCCAGCAGCTTGATGGCGGGGGGGCCGGGCACAGATACGCAGTATTTT
CDR3: CASSLMAGGPGTDTQYF
D: TRBD2
size: NA
J: TRBJ2-3
length: 17
V: TRBV5-4